The clone carrying this T cell receptor (beta chain) has just a few counts. Its antigen is unidentified. The sample is drawn from a study of early T cells in non-severe SARS-CoV-2 infection. Study-wide findings and caveats: A preference for anti-spike CD8 responses marked VDJdb matching, which missed private and CD4 specificities.

The ends were cut back, 3 bases at V and 0 bases at J, with 7 bases in the middle. This CDR3 contains 14 residues. MiXCR, run by TCRdb on the 5' RACE reads, gives a single entry per CDR3 protein. There are about 64,000 distinct CDR3 sequences in the sample; around 10% occur only once, and roughly 3% lies in the top ten. The input for sequencing was whole blood, taken at baseline. This TCR was sampled from an adult who was a healthcare worker with PCR-confirmed SARS-CoV-2 infection or an uninfected control (not recorded which). The chain carries TRBV12-3 or TRBV12-4 and TRBJ2-3; D not resolved. The CDR3: CASSLTRSTDTQYF. The CDR3, as DNA: TGTGCCAGCAGTTTGACGAGGAGCACAGATACGCAGTATTTT.